This T cell receptor (beta chain) was retrieved from a study of control samples from healthy donors and cancer patients (dated by TCRdb to about 2020). As concerns this clone: No antigen is known for it. No much larger clone is present one base from it, and per-base qualities are unavailable.

The library relied on the immunoSEQ multiplex PCR assay. TCRdb holds this immuneACCESS table with in-frame rearrangements only. Some clones are missing; in checked studies, unresolved V genes explain under half, and the rest has no known cause. Recorded for this sample are some 79,000 clones; roughly 87% of them occurred a single time. Clones ranked in the top ten supply more than 3% of the sample. CDR1 and CDR2, looked up from the germline V gene (reference sequence), are SGHNT and YYREEE. The V end gives up 3 bases and the J end 2 bases, leaving 5 bases in the junction not matched to a gene. Counted from cysteine to phenylalanine, this CDR3 has 15 amino acids. Of all the DNA, just the CDR3 is kept, 45 bases in frame from base 1.

The sequenced sample was blood. This TCR was sampled from a woman aged 50 to 60 in good health. The receptor chain draws on TRBV5-4 and TRBJ1-1; a stretch of 9 junction bases matches TRBD1. In nucleotides, the sequence is TGTGCCAGCAGCTCACCGGGACAGGGTAACACTGAAGCTTTCTTT. This encodes CASSSPGQGNTEAFF.